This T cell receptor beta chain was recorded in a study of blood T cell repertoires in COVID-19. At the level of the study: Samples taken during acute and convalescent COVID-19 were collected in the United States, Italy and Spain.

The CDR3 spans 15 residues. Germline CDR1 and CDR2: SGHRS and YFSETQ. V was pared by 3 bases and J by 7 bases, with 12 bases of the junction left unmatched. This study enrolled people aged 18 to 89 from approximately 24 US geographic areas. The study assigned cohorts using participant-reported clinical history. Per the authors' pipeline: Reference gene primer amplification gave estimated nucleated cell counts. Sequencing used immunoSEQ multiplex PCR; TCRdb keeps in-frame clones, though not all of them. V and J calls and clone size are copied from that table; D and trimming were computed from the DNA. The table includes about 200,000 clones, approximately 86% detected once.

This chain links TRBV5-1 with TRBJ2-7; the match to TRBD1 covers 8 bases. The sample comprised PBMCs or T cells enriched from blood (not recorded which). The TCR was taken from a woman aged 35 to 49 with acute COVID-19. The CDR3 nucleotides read TGCGCCAGCAGCTCCGACAGGGGCCGCCTGGGAGAGCAGTACTTC. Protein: CASSSDRGRLGEQYF.